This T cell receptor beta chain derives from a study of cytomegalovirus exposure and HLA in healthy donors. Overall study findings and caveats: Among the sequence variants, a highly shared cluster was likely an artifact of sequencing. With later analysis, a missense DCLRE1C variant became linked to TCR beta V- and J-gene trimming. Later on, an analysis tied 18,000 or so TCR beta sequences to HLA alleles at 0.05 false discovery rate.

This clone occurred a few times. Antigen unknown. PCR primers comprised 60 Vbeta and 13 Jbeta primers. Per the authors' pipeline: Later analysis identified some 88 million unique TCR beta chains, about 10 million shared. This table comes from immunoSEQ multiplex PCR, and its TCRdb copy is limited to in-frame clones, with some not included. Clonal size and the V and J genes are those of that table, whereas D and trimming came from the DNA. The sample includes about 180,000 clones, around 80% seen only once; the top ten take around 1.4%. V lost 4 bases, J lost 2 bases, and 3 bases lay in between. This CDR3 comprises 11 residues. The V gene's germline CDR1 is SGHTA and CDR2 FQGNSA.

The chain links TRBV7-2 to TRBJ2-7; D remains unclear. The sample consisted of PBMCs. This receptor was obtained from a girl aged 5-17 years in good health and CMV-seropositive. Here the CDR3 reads CASSSTYEQYF. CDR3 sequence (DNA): TGTGCCAGCAGCTCCACCTACGAGCAGTACTTC.